This T cell receptor (beta chain) originates from a study of cytomegalovirus exposure and HLA in healthy donors. Turning to the study itself: As an earlier analysis found, about 179 million T cells yielded 100 million to 130 million unique TCR beta sequences. Regarding the study as a whole: It was likely that a cluster of highly shared sequence variants was a sequencing artifact. Indistinguishable V segments, including TRBV6-2 and TRBV6-3, were excluded. In vitro testing confirmed a few CMV-associated chains as specific for CMV antigens.

Primers included in the PCR were 60 Vbeta and 13 Jbeta primers. Only in-frame clones appear in the TCRdb table, and some are missing; sequencing was by immunoSEQ multiplex PCR. This table has 150,000 to 160,000 clones, around 80% appearing once. Germline V gene lookup returns CDR1 SGHAT and CDR2 FQNNGV. The V end was cut by 5 bases, the J end by 5 bases, with 10 bases between. The CDR3 runs to 13 residues. A note on this clone: The antigen is unknown.

The specimen was PBMCs. The sequence was collected from a woman between 40 and 55 years old in good health and CMV-seropositive. V gene TRBV11-2 combines with J gene TRBJ2-1; no clear D. CDR3 bases: TGTGCCAGCAGCGGTAACCGGGACAATGAGCAGTTCTTC. It specifies CASSGNRDNEQFF.